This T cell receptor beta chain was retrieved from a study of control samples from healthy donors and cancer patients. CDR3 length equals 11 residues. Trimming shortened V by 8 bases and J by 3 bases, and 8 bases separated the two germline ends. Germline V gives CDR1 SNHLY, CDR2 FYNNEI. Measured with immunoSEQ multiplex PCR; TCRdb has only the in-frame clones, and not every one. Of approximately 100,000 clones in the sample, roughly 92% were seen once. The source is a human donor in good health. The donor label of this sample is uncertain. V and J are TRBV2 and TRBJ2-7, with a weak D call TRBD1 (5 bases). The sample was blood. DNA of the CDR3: TGTGCCAGCGGACAAGACTACGAGCAGTACTTC. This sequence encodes CASGQDYEQYF.